One sample yielded the 25 T cell receptor beta chains listed below, sequenced in a study of tumor-infiltrating lymphocytes in primary liver carcinoma. TCR beta cDNA was prepared out of 450 to 500 ng total RNA by means of a constant-region primer. Investigators got TCR beta libraries out of three nested multiplex PCR rounds, done with slightly modified ARM-PCR. The first two PCR rounds used TRBV1-TRBV30 forward primers with a C-beta reverse primer, about 10 cycles each. TCRdb passed the multiplex PCR reads through MiXCR, listing each CDR3 protein once. The profile shows tens of thousands of distinct CDR3 sequences, about 70% of them singletons. Bulk tissue was left unsorted, and RNA and DNA were co-extracted from about 19-30 mg of it. The sample was liver tumor tissue from sampling region 4. Indicated subset: tumor region T4, right-lateral pole. The receptor set was obtained from a man aged 35-49 years with primary liver carcinoma and hepatitis B virus infection.

In regard to this clonotype: No conserved phenylalanine or tryptophan is present at the end of the CDR3, so a read error is the likely explanation. The limits of the CDR3 on the DNA are not certain, so only TCRdb's listed CDR3 is given. The chain uses TRBV7-3 and TRBJ1-1; the listed D gene, TRBD1, was not tested against the DNA. The CDR3 has 14 amino acids, counting both end residues. Germline CDR1 reads SGHTA; CDR2 reads FQGTGA. The CDR3 protein is CASSPGPGPLGALL.

This clonotype was recorded only once. The germline gene is not matched at one end of the junction; a read error may be the cause. The V call is TRBV4-2, the J call TRBJ2-1; no reliable D call. This CDR3 comprises 19 residues. Germline V gene sequence: CDR1 LGHNA, CDR2 YNFKEQ. The CDR3 sequence is CASSQEGLVGALSYSEQFF. The CDR3 DNA follows: TGTGCCAGCAGCCAAGAAGGGCTAGTGGGTGCTCTCTCCTACAGTGAGCAGTTCTTC.

This clonotype was recorded at least ten times. The genes are TRBV7-9 and TRBJ2-1; TRBD2 matches at 7 bases. Germline lookup yields CDR1 SEHNR and CDR2 FQNEAQ (reference sequence). The CDR3 length is 14 residues. V was pared by 4 bases and J by 5 bases, with 5 bases of the junction left unmatched. CDR3 residues: CASSSPGGNNEQFF. The CDR3 DNA is TGTGCCAGCAGCTCCCCCGGGGGGAACAATGAGCAGTTCTTC.

This clonotype showed up just a few times. The junction departs from germline at one end; a sequencing error may be responsible. CDR3 bases: TGTGCCAGCAGCTTAGGGGACAGGGGTCTCCAAGAGACCAAGTACTTC. Its protein is CASSLGDRGLQETKYF. The chain couples TRBV7-9 to TRBJ2-5; TRBD1 matches 10 bases. This CDR3 contains 16 residues. From germline, CDR1 is SEHNR and CDR2 FQNEAQ (reference sequence).

This clonotype is judged medium-sized. V and J are TRBV11-1 and TRBJ2-7, with a weak D call TRBD1 (6 bases). The CDR3 length is 14 residues. V was shortened by 5 bases and J by 3 bases, with 14 bases between the two germline ends. Germline values: CDR1 SGHAT, CDR2 FQDESV (reference sequence). CDR3 in DNA: TGTGCCAGCAGCCCTGCAGGGGTCTTCTACGAGCAGTACTTC. Translation: CASSPAGVFYEQYF.

The chain couples TRBV5-4 to TRBJ1-1; the D is unclear. The CDR3 consists of 14 residues. V lost 9 bases, J lost 1 base, and 16 bases lay in between. Germline CDR1 and CDR2: SGHNT and YYREEE (reference sequence). This CDR3 is CAISPPGRNTEAFF. In DNA, the CDR3 is TGTGCCATCAGTCCCCCGGGGAGGAACACTGAAGCTTTCTTT.

This clonotype was detected a few times. Given a much more abundant clone one base away, this may be a read error. This CDR3 fails to terminate in the conserved phenylalanine or tryptophan, so it likely reflects a read error. This chain's CDR3 is CASSGASGRVGEQFL. The CDR3 DNA is TGCGCCAGCAGTGGGGCTAGCGGGAGAGTCGGTGAGCAGTTCCTC. The chain joins TRBV10-2 to TRBJ2-1; 10 nucleotides match TRBD2. V was pared by 4 bases and J by 9 bases, with 9 bases of the junction left unmatched. The CDR3 loop spans 15 amino acids. CDR1 and CDR2 from the germline V gene are WSHSY and SAAADI.

The CDR3 nucleotides are TGCATCATTGAACCACTAGCTGCCTACGACAATGAGCAGTTCTTC. Protein sequence: CIIEPLAAYDNEQFF. This chain uses TRBV29-1 with TRBJ2-1; D possibly corresponds to TRBD2 (6 bases). Germline V gene sequence: CDR1 SQVTM, CDR2 ANQGSEA. This CDR3 spans 15 amino acids.

The rearrangement joins TRBV28 to TRBJ2-7; D could derive from TRBD1 or TRBD2 (6 bases each). The germline V gene encodes CDR1 MDHEN and CDR2 SYDVKM. This CDR3 comprises 15 residues. The ends were cut back, 6 bases at V and 4 bases at J, with 19 bases in the middle. CDR3 sequence: CASSPQRGQSYEQYF. CDR3 nucleotides: TGTGCCAGCAGCCCACAACGGGGGCAATCTTACGAGCAGTACTTC.

As to this clonotype: One junction end disagrees with the germline gene, perhaps due to a read error. The chain recombines TRBV28 with TRBJ1-5; possible D gene TRBD1, 6 bases. The CDR3 has 15 residues. Germline loops: CDR1 MDHEN, CDR2 SYDVKM. The CDR3 here is CVSSSPLQGGQPQHF. CDR3 in DNA: TGTGTCAGCAGTTCACCCCTACAGGGAGGGCAGCCCCAGCATTTT.

The sample holds many counts of this clonotype. The V gene is TRBV10-3, the J gene TRBJ1-1, with D hard to call. V was trimmed by 0 bases and J by 0 bases, leaving 5 bases between them. CDR1 and CDR2 from the germline V gene are ENHRY and SYGVKD. The CDR3 is 14 amino acids. CDR3 nucleotide sequence: TGTGCCATCAGTGAGTCGATCCTGAACACTGAAGCTTTCTTT. Translating gives CAISESILNTEAFF.

With respect to this clonotype: One end of the junction varies from germline; a read error may be responsible. The chain links TRBV5-6 to TRBJ2-7; a weak D match, TRBD1 (6 bases). This CDR3 is 15 amino acids long. Germline V gives CDR1 SGHDT, CDR2 YYEEEE. The CDR3 DNA sequence: TGTGTCAGCAGCAGACGGGGACACGATGACTACGAACAGTACTTC. Translated, it gives CVSSRRGHDDYEQYF.

The CDR3 DNA sequence: TGTGCCAGCAATTTTACAGGAGGGAACGAGCAGTTCTTC. Protein product: CASNFTGGNEQFF. V is TRBV12-3 or TRBV12-4 and J is TRBJ2-1; tentatively, D is TRBD2 (6 bases). Trimming shortened V by 7 bases and J by 10 bases, and 17 bases separated the two germline ends. The CDR3 loop spans 13 amino acids.

This clonotype turned up a few times. A much larger clone is a single base away; this may be a read error. The chain recombines TRBV6-5 with TRBJ2-1, with 9 bases that match TRBD2. This CDR3 is 16 amino acids long. Germline values: CDR1 MNHEY, CDR2 SVGAGI. Trimming at V came to 6 bases and at J to 9 bases, leaving 15 bases not matched to a gene. CDR3 in DNA: TGTGCCAGCAGCCCATCTAGCGGGATAGAAAACAGTGAGCAGTTCTTC. Translated, it gives CASSPSSGIENSEQFF.

The rearrangement joins TRBV11-2 to TRBJ1-5; D unclear. The CDR3 is 14 amino acids. CDR1 and CDR2 (germline): SGHAT, FQNNGV. CDR3 in DNA: TGTGTCAGTGGCTTGTCCGGGTACGATCAGCCCCAGCATTTT. Its protein is CVSGLSGYDQPQHF.

The rearrangement uses TRBV7-8 and TRBJ2-1; D unclear. Germline V gene lookup returns CDR1 SGHVS and CDR2 FQNEAQ. The V end was cut by 2 bases, the J end by 6 bases, with 17 bases between. The CDR3 is 16 amino acids. The CDR3 protein is CASSLWSLSNFNEQFF. CDR3 bases: TGTGCCAGCAGCTTATGGTCCCTCTCCAATTTCAATGAGCAGTTCTTC.

On this clonotype itself: A read error may explain this, as a much larger clone is one base away. The rearrangement joins TRBV28 to TRBJ1-2; TRBD1 matches at 10 bases. V shed 7 bases, J shed 8 bases, and the junction held 10 bases outside the gene matches. CDR1 and CDR2 from the germline V gene are MDHEN and SYDVKM. The CDR3 consists of 14 residues. The CDR3 is CASMNPGQGSGYTF. DNA for the CDR3: TGTGCCAGCATGAACCCGGGACAGGGGAGCGGCTACACCTTC.

Comments on this clonotype: A much larger clone lies a single base off, so this may be a read error. V gene TRBV28 combines with J gene TRBJ1-5; perhaps TRBD1 as D (6 bases). The CDR3 spans 13 residues. Germline V CDR1 and CDR2: MDHEN, SYDVKM. V lost 6 bases and J 5 bases, leaving 11 bases between the germline ends. The CDR3 DNA sequence: TGTGCCAGCAGCGAGGACAGCTATCAGCCCCAGCATTTT. Its translation is CASSEDSYQPQHF.

A remark on this clonotype: One end of the junction varies from germline; a read error may be responsible. This chain uses TRBV10-3 with TRBJ2-2; tentatively, D is TRBD2 (6 bases). The CDR3 extends over 14 amino acids. Germline loops: CDR1 ENHRY, CDR2 SYGVKD. CDR3 in DNA: TGTGCCATCAGTGATAGCGGAGGAGCCGGGGAGCTCTGTTTC. Its translation is CAISDSGGAGELCF.

Note on this clonotype: A much more abundant neighbour one base away suggests this may be a read error. This chain connects TRBV9 to TRBJ2-1; D is unresolved. Per germline, CDR1 SGDLS and CDR2 YYNGEE. The CDR3 is 15 amino acids. Trimming pared 0 bases from V and 6 bases from J, leaving 13 bases between. This chain's CDR3 is CASSVVGSIVNEQFF. CDR3 coding DNA: TGTGCCAGCAGCGTAGTGGGCTCCATCGTCAATGAGCAGTTCTTC.

V usage is TRBV11-3 and J usage is TRBJ2-1, with D possibly matching TRBD2 (5 bases). The CDR3 totals 19 residues. Trimming removed 0 bases from V and 3 bases from J, with 21 bases in between. Per the germline V gene, CDR1 is SGHNT and CDR2 is YENEEA. DNA for the CDR3: TGTGCCAGCAGCTTAGATCTCTATGCGCGAGGGTTGTTCTACAATGAGCAGTTCTTC. Translating it yields CASSLDLYARGLFYNEQFF. The variable domain in full, with the rest retrieved from reference TRBV11-3 and TRBJ2-1, is EAGVVQSPRYKIIEKKQPVAFWCNPISGHNTLYWYLQNLGQGPELLIRYENEEAVDDSQLPKDRFSAERLKGVDSTLKIQPAELGDSAVYLCASSLDLYARGLFYNEQFFGPGTRLTVL.

Ten or more counts support this clonotype. The chain recombines TRBV10-2 with TRBJ1-5; the D is unclear. CDR1 WSHSY and CDR2 SAAADI come from the germline V gene. The CDR3 totals 12 residues. V gave up 6 bases and J gave up 4 bases, with 7 bases separating them. The CDR3 DNA reads TGCGCCAGCAGAGCAGAGAATCAGCCCCAGCATTTT. Encoded protein: CASRAENQPQHF.

Notes on this clonotype: At one end, the junction sequence differs from germline, possibly due to a read error. J is TRBJ2-4 and V is TRBV6-1; 8 nucleotides align to TRBD2. Germline lookup yields CDR1 MNHNS and CDR2 SASEGT. This CDR3 is built from 16 residues. The CDR3 spells CASCEDGPAGENIKYF. DNA for the CDR3: TGTGCCAGCTGTGAAGATGGGCCAGCGGGAGAAAACATTAAATACTTC.

At least ten counts were recorded for this clonotype. The chain employs TRBV7-9 and TRBJ1-2; D is possibly TRBD1 (5 bases). Germline CDR1 and CDR2: SEHNR and FQNEAQ (reference sequence). V gave up 6 bases and J gave up 2 bases, with 13 bases separating them. The CDR3 length is 14 residues. The CDR3 DNA reads TGTGCCAGCAGACCCCAGGGAGGGAACTATGGCTACACCTTC. It encodes CASRPQGGNYGYTF.

On this clonotype itself: Since no conserved phenylalanine or tryptophan closes the CDR3, a read error is the likely cause. V gene TRBV5-1 combines with J gene TRBJ2-7, with 10 positions matching TRBD2. The CDR3 runs to 17 residues. CDR1 and CDR2 (germline): SGHRS, YFSETQ. The DNA of the CDR3 is TGCGCGAGCAGTATCGGGGCTGCTAGCGGGAGTACCTACGAGCAGTACTCC. Residues: CASSIGAASGSTYEQYS.